This T cell receptor (beta chain) was observed in a study of blood T cell repertoires in COVID-19. As handled by the study authors: Reference gene primer amplification gave nucleated cell count estimates. The table came from immunoSEQ multiplex PCR; TCRdb's copy has only in-frame clones and leaves some out. That table gives V, J and clone size, and the DNA gave D and trimming. Here the sample spans roughly 240,000 clones, around 85% being singletons. The germline gives CDR1 SNHLY, CDR2 FYNNEI. The CDR3 sequence is 13 residues long. V shed 6 bases and J 4 bases; nucleotides not matched to a gene: 5. The sequencing sample was made of peripheral blood. The rearrangement uses TRBV2 and TRBJ1-2, with 7 bases that match TRBD1. The source of this sequence is a man aged 45-65 years with COVID-19, enrolled during active disease. CDR3 nucleotides: TGTGCCAGCAGAGAATACAGGGGCTATGGCTACACCTTC. Its protein product is CASREYRGYGYTF.